This T cell receptor (beta chain) is from a study of regulatory T cells in long-lasting Graves disease. The time point is: newly diagnosed GD, antithyroid drugs for less than 3 months. Construction of the TCR library relied on RNA isolated from PBMCs. This CDR3 is 14 amino acids long. Deletions cut 1 base from V and 8 bases from J, with 13 bases between. CDR1 is SGHNT, CDR2 YYREEE, per germline (reference sequence). Arm-PCR of CDR3 regions and iRepertoire HTBI primers were the basis on which TCR beta libraries were built. Each CDR3 protein gets one entry after TCRdb re-called the multiplex PCR reads with MiXCR. The repertoire holds hundreds of thousands of distinct CDR3 sequences, with 12% as singletons. In addition, the sample was reused for a study of T cells in Graves' hyperthyroidism and ophthalmopathy.

This chain connects TRBV5-4 to TRBJ2-1; tentatively, D is TRBD2 (6 bases). The material sequenced was peripheral blood mononuclear cells (PBMCs), taken at new diagnosis, from a patient treated with antithyroid drugs. This sequence was found in a woman in her thirties with Graves disease. CDR3 sequence (DNA): TGTGCCAGCAGCTTGCGGGACTCCCCCGATGAGCAGTTCTTC. As protein: CASSLRDSPDEQFF.